Presented here are 29 T cell receptor beta chains from one specimen sequenced in a study of blood T cell repertoires in COVID-19. TCRdb's copy holds only in-frame clones and misses some; the assay was immunoSEQ multiplex PCR. The sample yields around 480,000 clones, 88% seen once. Sequencing was performed on peripheral blood. These receptors all stem from a woman aged 50 to 65 with COVID-19, enrolled during active disease.

The chain is built from TRBV14 and TRBJ1-2; D might be TRBD1 (6 bases). V was trimmed by 1 base and J by 5 bases, leaving 17 bases between them. The CDR3 length is 16 residues. Germline CDR1 SGHDN, CDR2 FVKESK. CDR3 residues: CASSQVNQGRGYGYTF. DNA of the CDR3: TGTGCCAGCAGCCAAGTTAACCAGGGGCGAGGGTATGGCTACACCTTC.

This rearrangement joins TRBV19 to TRBJ1-3; 9 nucleotides agree with TRBD1. The trim removed 8 bases at V and 0 bases at J, leaving 14 bases unmatched. CDR1 LNHDA and CDR2 SQIVND come from the germline V gene (reference sequence). CDR3 length: 18 residues. The DNA of the CDR3 is TGTGCCAGTTCCCGGACAGGGGTCACCCGAAACTCTGGAAACACCATATATTTT. Protein: CASSRTGVTRNSGNTIYF.

This clone was observed a single time. In the same sample, other DNA sequences code for this CDR3. The chain employs TRBV5-1 and TRBJ2-2; possibly TRBD1 for D (6 bases). Germline CDR1 is SGHRS and CDR2 is YFSETQ. With 4 bases removed from V and 5 bases from J, the gap between germline ends came to 12 bases. CDR3 length: 14 residues. The CDR3 region has the DNA TGCGCCAGCAGCCCCGGACAGAATACCGGGGAGCTGTTTTTT. It encodes CASSPGQNTGELFF.

V is TRBV5-1 and J is TRBJ1-2, with TRBD1 matching over 7 bases. V lost 4 bases and J lost 3; bases outside the gene matches: 15. This CDR3 comprises 17 residues. The germline V gene encodes CDR1 SGHRS and CDR2 YFSETQ. CDR3 loop: CASSPRQGEGLDYGYTF. DNA for the CDR3: TGCGCCAGCAGCCCCAGACAGGGAGAGGGATTGGACTATGGCTACACCTTC. The full variable domain, its missing parts supplied by reference TRBV5-1 and TRBJ1-2, is KAGVTQTPRYLIKTRGQQVTLSCSPISGHRSVSWYQQTPGQGLQFLFEYFSETQRNKGNFPGRFSGRQFSNSRSEMNVSTLELGDSALYLCASSPRQGEGLDYGYTFGSGTRLTVV.

V and J are TRBV28 and TRBJ2-7, with 7 positions matching TRBD1. Germline assignment: CDR1 MDHEN and CDR2 SYDVKM. The ends lost 6 bases at V and 4 bases at J; junction bases unmatched: 0. This CDR3 is 11 amino acids long. The CDR3 loop is CASRTGYEQYF. The CDR3 nucleotides read TGTGCCAGCAGGACAGGGTACGAGCAGTACTTC.

The chain is built from TRBV10-3 and TRBJ2-7; D gene unclear. V lost 1 base, J lost 2 bases, and 9 bases lay in between. Germline-derived CDR1 and CDR2 are ENHRY and SYGVKD. The CDR3 length is 14 residues. CDR3 in amino acids: CAISELGRPYEQYF. CDR3 in DNA: TGTGCCATCAGTGAGTTGGGCAGGCCCTACGAGCAGTACTTC.

On this clone: The same CDR3 can be traced to other DNA sequences in this sample. The gene calls are TRBV5-1 and TRBJ1-2; D remains unclear. Germline V gives CDR1 SGHRS, CDR2 YFSETQ. With 1 base removed from V and 2 bases from J, the gap between germline ends came to 9 bases. The CDR3 has 14 amino acids. The CDR3 sequence: CASSLSGGNYGYTF. CDR3 in DNA: TGCGCCAGCAGCTTGTCGGGAGGGAACTATGGCTACACCTTC.

V gene TRBV4-1 combines with J gene TRBJ2-7; possible D gene TRBD2, 5 bases. This CDR3 comprises 15 residues. In germline, CDR1 is MGHRA, CDR2 YSYEKL. V was pared by 4 bases and J by 9 bases, with 22 bases between. The chain's CDR3 is CASSLLGRLPEGQYF. The CDR3 DNA follows: TGCGCCAGCAGCCTCCTAGGCAGGCTGCCAGAGGGGCAGTACTTC.

The chain uses TRBV2 and TRBJ2-7; D not resolved. CDR1 is SNHLY and CDR2 is FYNNEI in the germline V gene. Trimming took 7 bases from V and 3 from J, leaving 16 bases between them. The CDR3 length is 14 residues. In nucleotides, the CDR3 is TGTGCCAGCACATTTGGGCCCAATAACTACGAGCAGTACTTC. The encoded protein is CASTFGPNNYEQYF.

The rearrangement uses TRBV27 and TRBJ2-1; D is perhaps TRBD2 (6 bases). The CDR3 has 15 residues. V was pared by 5 bases and J by 6 bases, with 17 bases between. Germline lookup yields CDR1 MNHEY and CDR2 SMNVEV (reference sequence). The CDR3 spells CASSGRLPGGNEQFF. DNA for the CDR3: TGTGCCAGCAGTGGGAGACTCCCCGGGGGCAATGAGCAGTTCTTC.

The chain is built from TRBV24-1 and TRBJ1-2, with 11 nucleotides matching TRBD1. The CDR3 has 15 amino acids. With 3 bases clipped from V and 3 bases from J, the junction kept 2 bases outside the gene matches. CDR1 is KGHDR, CDR2 SFDVKD, per germline. Here the CDR3 DNA reads TGTGCCACCAGTGATACGGGACAGGGGGACTATGGCTACACCTTC. Translated: CATSDTGQGDYGYTF.

The rearrangement joins TRBV24-1 to TRBJ1-4, with a tentative D call TRBD1 (6 bases). Germline assignment: CDR1 KGHDR and CDR2 SFDVKD. V lost 6 bases and J lost 6, with 16 bases in between. This CDR3 is 15 amino acids long. DNA of the CDR3: TGTGCCACCAGTTTCGACAGGACCGAGGATGAAAAACTGTTTTTT. Translated, it gives CATSFDRTEDEKLFF.

This clone was picked up one time. The CDR3 sequence is CASTPEPTPLTYGYTF. DNA of the CDR3: TGTGCCAGCACCCCGGAGCCGACCCCCCTTACCTATGGCTACACCTTC. This chain joins TRBV3-1 (or the pseudogene TRBV3-2) and TRBJ1-2; D remains ambiguous. Deletions cut 7 bases from V and 4 bases from J, with 22 bases between. Germline V gives CDR1 LGHDT, CDR2 YNNKEL (reference sequence). The CDR3 has 16 amino acids.

The rearrangement uses TRBV3-1 (or the pseudogene TRBV3-2) and TRBJ1-1, with 7 bases identical to TRBD1. This CDR3 spans 15 amino acids. Germline loops: CDR1 LGHDT, CDR2 YNNKEL (reference sequence). The V segment lost 1 base and the J segment 4 bases; nucleotides outside the gene matches: 6. CDR3 sequence: CASSQGRGTVTEAFF. Written as DNA, the CDR3 is TGTGCCAGCAGCCAAGGACGCGGGACAGTCACTGAAGCTTTCTTT.

V is TRBV2 and J is TRBJ2-3, with 7 positions matching TRBD2. Germline loops: CDR1 SNHLY, CDR2 FYNNEI. The CDR3 contains 13 residues. The V and J ends lost 8 bases and 8 bases, in that order; junction bases with no gene match: 10. The CDR3 DNA reads as TGTGCCAGCTATGGACTAGATTCCGGTACGCAGTATTTT. Protein product: CASYGLDSGTQYF.

The chain employs TRBV12-5 and TRBJ1-1, with D possibly being TRBD1 (6 bases). Looked up from germline, CDR1 is LGHNT and CDR2 is FRNRAP. This CDR3 is built from 16 residues. V dropped 0 bases and J dropped 4 bases, with 15 bases sitting between them. For the CDR3, the DNA is TGTGCTAGTGGTTTGGTCCTGGACAGAAAGGGCACTGAAGCTTTCTTT. This encodes CASGLVLDRKGTEAFF.

This sequence joins TRBV6-5 and TRBJ1-1, with D perhaps TRBD1 (6 bases). With 6 bases removed from V and 0 bases from J, the gap between germline ends came to 11 bases. Germline V gene sequence: CDR1 MNHEY, CDR2 SVGAGI. This CDR3 comprises 14 residues. CDR3 residues: CASRPGHLNTEAFF. In DNA form, the CDR3 reads TGTGCCAGCAGGCCGGGACACCTGAACACTGAAGCTTTCTTT.

The gene calls are TRBV5-1 and TRBJ1-2; 9 positions agree with TRBD1. With V trimmed by 4 bases and J by 3 bases, 7 bases remained unmatched. Germline V gives CDR1 SGHRS, CDR2 YFSETQ. This CDR3 has 15 amino acids. Here the CDR3 reads CASSPHGQGHYGYTF. CDR3 DNA sequence: TGCGCCAGCAGCCCCCATGGACAGGGGCACTATGGCTACACCTTC.

J is TRBJ1-1 and V is TRBV9; D gene unclear. The germline V gene encodes CDR1 SGDLS and CDR2 YYNGEE. Trimming shortened V by 0 bases and J by 4 bases, and 10 bases separated the two germline ends. The CDR3 spans 14 residues. Here the CDR3 reads CASSVVSGFTEAFF. CDR3 nucleotides: TGTGCCAGCAGCGTAGTGTCAGGCTTCACTGAAGCTTTCTTT.

The V gene is TRBV9, the J gene TRBJ1-3, with D uncertain. There are 13 residues in the CDR3. Trimming stripped 3 bases from V and 2 bases from J, with 6 bases between. CDR1 is SGDLS, CDR2 YYNGEE, per germline. The CDR3 region has the DNA TGTGCCAGCAGCGGGAGTGCTGGAAACACCATATATTTT. It yields the protein CASSGSAGNTIYF.

The chain recombines TRBV7-8 with TRBJ1-4; possible D gene TRBD1, 5 bases. The CDR3 has 15 amino acids. The V gene lost 5 bases and the J gene lost 7 bases, with 17 bases spanning the gap. In germline, CDR1 is SGHVS, CDR2 FQNEAQ. CDR3 nucleotides: TGTGCCAGCAGCCCCATAGCGGGGGTGAGTGAAAAACTGTTTTTT. It yields the protein CASSPIAGVSEKLFF.

The J gene is TRBJ2-7, the V gene TRBV13; TRBD2 matches 8 bases. J was trimmed by 6 bases and V by 5 bases; bases with no gene match: 6. CDR3 length equals 13 residues. Germline V lookup: CDR1 PRHDT, CDR2 FYEKMQ (reference sequence). As DNA, the CDR3 is TGTGCCAGCAGCCCCCAGACTAGCGTCGAGCAGTACTTC. Amino acids: CASSPQTSVEQYF.

This clone was seen once. Here the CDR3 DNA reads TGTGCCAGCAGTTACACAGGGGAGGCCACTGAAGCTTTCTTT. Translation gives CASSYTGEATEAFF. The V call is TRBV6-5, the J call TRBJ1-1, with 7 positions matching TRBD1. With 2 bases clipped from V and 4 bases from J, the junction kept 4 bases outside the gene matches. This CDR3 is 14 amino acids long. Germline values: CDR1 MNHEY, CDR2 SVGAGI.

The V and J genes are TRBV5-6 and TRBJ2-2; D is possibly TRBD1 (6 bases). The V end was cut by 1 base, the J end by 6 bases, with 16 bases between. This CDR3 region has 16 residues. Germline assignment: CDR1 SGHDT and CDR2 YYEEEE. The chain's CDR3 is CASSLRGFKDSGELFF. The CDR3 nucleotides are TGTGCCAGCAGCTTGAGGGGGTTTAAGGATTCCGGGGAGCTGTTTTTT.

This chain joins TRBV7-2 and TRBJ2-1; TRBD2 matches at 10 bases. The junction had 3 bases not matched to a gene; V was cut back by 5 bases and J by 2 bases. CDR3 length equals 15 residues. CDR1 SGHTA and CDR2 FQGNSA come from the germline V gene. The CDR3 nucleotides are TGTGCCAGCAGCCCGAGCGGGGGGGCCTACAATGAGCAGTTCTTC. This encodes CASSPSGGAYNEQFF.

This rearrangement joins TRBV5-1 to TRBJ2-5; perhaps TRBD2 as D (6 bases). CDR1 is SGHRS and CDR2 is YFSETQ in the germline V gene. The CDR3 loop spans 13 amino acids. V dropped 5 bases and J dropped 1 base, with 9 bases sitting between them. The CDR3 loop reads CASRAGSQETQYF. The CDR3 DNA is TGCGCCAGCAGGGCGGGGTCCCAAGAGACCCAGTACTTC.

About this clone: Other DNA sequences from this sample encode an identical CDR3 as well. This chain connects TRBV5-1 to TRBJ1-1, with D unclear. CDR1 is SGHRS and CDR2 is YFSETQ in the germline V gene. Trimming pared 1 base from V and 1 base from J, leaving 5 bases between. This CDR3 comprises 13 residues. The DNA of the CDR3 is TGCGCCAGCAGCTTGAGCCAGAACACTGAAGCTTTCTTT. Its translation: CASSLSQNTEAFF.

This clone came up a few times. The chain has TRBV5-1 and TRBJ1-2; TRBD1 aligns across 9 bases. CDR3 size: 15 residues. The V gene's germline CDR1 is SGHRS and CDR2 YFSETQ. Trimming at V came to 4 bases and at J to 2 bases, leaving 6 bases not matched to a gene. For the CDR3, the DNA is TGCGCCAGCAGCGGGACCGGGACAGGGAACTATGGCTACACCTTC. Its translation: CASSGTGTGNYGYTF.

The chain carries TRBV19 and TRBJ2-7; 10 nucleotides match TRBD1. The CDR3 sequence is 15 residues long. V gave up 5 bases and J gave up 7 bases; unmatched junction bases: 11. Looked up from germline, CDR1 is LNHDA and CDR2 is SQIVND (reference sequence). Here the CDR3 DNA reads TGTGCCAGTAGTGTACCGGGACAGGGGCCGCTTGAGCAGTACTTC. The encoded protein is CASSVPGQGPLEQYF.